The clone carrying this TCR beta chain was picked up a small number of times. Its antigen is unknown. This record comes from a study of beta chain features in type 1 diabetes. General study findings and limits: Patients with Type 1 diabetes showed moderately but significantly shorter TCRB CDR3s in all four CD4+ subsets.

Sequencing targeted expressed TCRB transcripts, as all isolated RNA had been reverse transcribed. This table comes from immunoSEQ multiplex PCR, and its TCRdb copy is limited to in-frame clones, with some not included. The sample yields 630,000 or so clones, roughly 13% seen once. Sequenced input: naive CD4+ T cells from blood. This receptor was obtained from a man between 18 and 29 years old with type 1 diabetes.

CDR3 sequence: CASSTDSLETQYF. The CDR3 region has the DNA TGCGCCAGCAGCACCGACAGCCTAGAGACCCAGTACTTC. The rearrangement uses TRBV5-1 and TRBJ2-5; maybe TRBD1 (5 bases). The ends were cut back, 4 bases at V and 4 bases at J, with 11 bases in the middle. The CDR3 length is 13 residues. The V gene's germline CDR1 is SGHRS and CDR2 YFSETQ.